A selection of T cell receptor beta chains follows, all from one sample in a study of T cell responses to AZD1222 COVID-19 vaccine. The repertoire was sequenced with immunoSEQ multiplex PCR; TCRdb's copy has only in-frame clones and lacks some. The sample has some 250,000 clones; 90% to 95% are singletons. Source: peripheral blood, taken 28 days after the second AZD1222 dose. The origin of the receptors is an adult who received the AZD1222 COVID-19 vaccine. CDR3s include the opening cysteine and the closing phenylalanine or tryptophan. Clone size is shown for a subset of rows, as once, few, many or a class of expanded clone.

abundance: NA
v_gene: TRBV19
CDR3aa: CASQTQGLAGAHEQFF

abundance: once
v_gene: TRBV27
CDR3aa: CASSLGFRHEQYF

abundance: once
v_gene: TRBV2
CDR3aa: CASRNRGNTIYF

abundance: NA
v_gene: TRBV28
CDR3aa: CASSFSGLGTEAFF

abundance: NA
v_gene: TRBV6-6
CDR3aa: CASSYYGGQGDEQYF

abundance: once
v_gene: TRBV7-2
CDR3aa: CASAENRGDGYTF

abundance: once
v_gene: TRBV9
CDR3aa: CASKGGEQYF

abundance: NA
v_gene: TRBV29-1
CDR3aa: CSVVLGTAFF

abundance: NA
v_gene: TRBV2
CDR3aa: CASRQLDAPQPQHF

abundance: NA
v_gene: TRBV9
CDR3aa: CASSVTGGAYNEQFF

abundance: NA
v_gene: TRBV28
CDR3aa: CASSSRTSGVSYEQYF

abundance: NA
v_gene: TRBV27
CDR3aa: CASSLSTSGNTGELFF

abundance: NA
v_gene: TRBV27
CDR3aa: CASSFQGVGSPLHF

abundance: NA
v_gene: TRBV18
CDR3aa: CASSTRGRDEQFF

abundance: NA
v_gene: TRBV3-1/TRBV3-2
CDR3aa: CASSQQQGPTYEQYF

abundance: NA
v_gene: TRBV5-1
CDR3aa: CASSPGQGRGHGYTF

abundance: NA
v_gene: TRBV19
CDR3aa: CASSRAGSETQYF

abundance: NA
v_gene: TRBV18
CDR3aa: CASSSVASGGANVLTF

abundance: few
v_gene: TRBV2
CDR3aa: CASKGYRAGELFF

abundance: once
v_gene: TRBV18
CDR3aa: CASSPIEEPGGRFSAFF

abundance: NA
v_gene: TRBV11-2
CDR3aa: CASSLDRPPGTEAFF

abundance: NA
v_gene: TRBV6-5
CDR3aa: CASRNRRSPGNEQFF

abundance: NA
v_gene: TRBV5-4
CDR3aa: CASSSGLAGGIEGEQYF

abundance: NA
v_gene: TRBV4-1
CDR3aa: CASSQEPYRAEAFF

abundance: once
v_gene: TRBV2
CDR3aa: CASSFKGATNYGYTF

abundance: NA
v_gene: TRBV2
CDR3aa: CASSGGGTGELFF

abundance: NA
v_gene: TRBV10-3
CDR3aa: CAISERGQSNYGYTF

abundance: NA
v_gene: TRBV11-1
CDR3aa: CASSGLLNTGELFF

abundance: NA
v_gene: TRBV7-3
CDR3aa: CASSLSGTANYGYTF

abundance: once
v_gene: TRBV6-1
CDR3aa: CASSDSTGARFF

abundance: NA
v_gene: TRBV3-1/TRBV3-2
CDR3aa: CASSGGAGSQYF

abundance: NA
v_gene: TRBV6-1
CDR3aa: CASSEAQGQVRQPQHF

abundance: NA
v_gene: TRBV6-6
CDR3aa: CASTQVHFSSPLHF

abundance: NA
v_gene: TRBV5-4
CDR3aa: CASSSGQLNEKLFF

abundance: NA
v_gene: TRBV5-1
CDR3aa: CASSPRLAERTDTQYF

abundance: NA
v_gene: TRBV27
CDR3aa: CASSLTGGRAEAFF

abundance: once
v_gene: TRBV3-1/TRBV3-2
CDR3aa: CASSQAGLTNEKLFF

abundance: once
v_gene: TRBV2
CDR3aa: CASSEGGGSYNSPLHF

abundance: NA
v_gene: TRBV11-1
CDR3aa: CASSPAGANVLTF

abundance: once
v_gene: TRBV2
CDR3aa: CASHASGEQFF

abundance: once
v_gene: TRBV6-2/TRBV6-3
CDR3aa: CASSYLGLGGAGELFF

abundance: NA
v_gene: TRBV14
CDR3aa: CASSLWGAGELFF

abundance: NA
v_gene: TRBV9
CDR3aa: CASSVENRVDSPLHF

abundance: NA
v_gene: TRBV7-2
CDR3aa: CASSSRARGTNEKLFF

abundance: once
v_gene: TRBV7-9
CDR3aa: CASSRVGTDTQYF

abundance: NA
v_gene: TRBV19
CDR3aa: CASAVGTEDSPLHF

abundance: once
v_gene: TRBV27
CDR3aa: CASSPGTGGNQPQHF

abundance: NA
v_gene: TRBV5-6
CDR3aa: CASSLGGVPSSGANVLTF

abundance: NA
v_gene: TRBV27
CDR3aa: CASSFKGPSYNSPLHF

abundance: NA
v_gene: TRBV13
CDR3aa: CASSFREEGRKSPLHF

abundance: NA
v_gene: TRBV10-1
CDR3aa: CASSELAGAYEQYF

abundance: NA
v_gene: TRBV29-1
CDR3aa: CSVDWDGRNTIYF

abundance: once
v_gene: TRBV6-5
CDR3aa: CASSSQGAGGYTF

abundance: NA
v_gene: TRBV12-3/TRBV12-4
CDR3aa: CASSRDSYNEQFF

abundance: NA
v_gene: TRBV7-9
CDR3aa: CASSLEKGQGGTEAFF